Following are 11 T cell receptor beta chains from one sample sequenced in a study of tumor-infiltrating lymphocytes in primary liver carcinoma. TCR beta cDNA was prepared out of roughly 0.5 ug total RNA by means of a constant-region primer. Three nested multiplex PCR rounds, a slightly modified ARM-PCR method, built the TCR beta libraries. Amplification in the first two PCR rounds was performed using TRBV1-TRBV30 forward primers and a C-beta reverse primer for around 9 cycles each. TCRdb independently ran MiXCR on the multiplex PCR reads; one entry per CDR3 protein. The sample lists under 90,000 distinct CDR3 sequences; 65% to 80% were seen once. Co-extracting RNA and DNA was done with roughly 17-34 mg of unsorted bulk tissue as input. Sequenced sample: liver tumor tissue from sampling region 1. As to subset: tumor region T1, superior pole. These receptors were taken from a man aged 40-49 years with primary liver carcinoma and hepatitis B virus infection.

In regard to this clonotype: A much larger clone sits a single nucleotide away, making a read error possible. The chain carries TRBV5-8 and TRBJ1-6; no clear D gene. CDR1 is SGHTS and CDR2 is YDEGEE in the germline V gene. Deletions cut 0 bases from V and 8 bases from J, with 18 bases between. CDR3 size: 17 residues. The CDR3 reads CASSLATGTDHYSPLHF. In DNA, the CDR3 is TGTGCCAGCAGCTTGGCCACGGGTACCGACCATTATTCACCCCTCCACTTT.

The chain joins TRBV2 to TRBJ2-1, with 7 bases fitting TRBD2. Germline CDR1 is SNHLY and CDR2 is FYNNEI. With V trimmed by 7 bases and J by 0 bases, 9 bases remained unmatched. The CDR3 has 16 amino acids. CDR3 amino acids: CASTIRGGSSYNEQFF. The DNA of the CDR3 is TGTGCCAGCACCATTAGAGGCGGGAGCTCCTACAATGAGCAGTTCTTC.

This clonotype was counted once. One end of the junction is discordant with germline, which a read error may explain. The V and J genes are TRBV12-3 or TRBV12-4 and TRBJ1-1, with D perhaps TRBD1 (6 bases). This CDR3 comprises 13 residues. CDR3 in amino acids: CAIIGGRNTEALF. CDR3 sequence (DNA): TGTGCCATCATCGGGGGGCGGAACACTGAAGCTCTCTTT.

Notes on this clonotype: In this CDR3 the conserved last residue, phenylalanine or tryptophan, is missing, so a read error is likely. V usage is TRBV12-3 or TRBV12-4 and J usage is TRBJ2-3, with 11 bases matching TRBD2. This CDR3 has 14 amino acids. For the CDR3, the DNA is TGTGCCGGCAGGACTAGCGGGAGCACAGATACGCAGTATCTT. As protein: CAGRTSGSTDTQYL.

This clonotype came up a few times. The chain joins TRBV11-1 to TRBJ2-4, with 7 bases lining up with TRBD2. Trimming removed 5 bases from V and 6 bases from J; junction bases left unmatched: 4. CDR1 SGHAT and CDR2 FQDESV come from the germline V gene (reference sequence). The length of the CDR3 is 13 residues. The CDR3 here is CASSLSGGNIQYF. CDR3 in DNA: TGTGCCAGCAGCCTCTCGGGAGGAAACATTCAGTACTTC.

The sample holds a few counts of this clonotype. A much larger clone differs from this one at a single base, so this may be a read error. The chain carries TRBV6-5 and TRBJ1-3; D is unclear. The CDR3 is 16 amino acids. Germline CDR1 and CDR2: MNHEY and SVGAGI. In DNA, the CDR3 is TGTGCCGGCAGTTACTCTCCCGAGTTGGGCGGAAACACCATATATTTT. Residues: CAGSYSPELGGNTIYF.

Comments on this clonotype: Compared with germline, one end of the junction differs, possibly owing to a read error. The chain uses TRBV5-4 and TRBJ2-3; TRBD1 is a possible D gene (5 bases). Germline CDR1 SGHNT, CDR2 YYREEE (reference sequence). The CDR3 has 15 residues. The CDR3 loop is CVSSLGVTGTDTQYF. The CDR3 DNA sequence: TGTGTCAGCAGCCTAGGGGTGACTGGCACAGATACGCAGTATTTT.

This clonotype was recorded a few times. A much larger clone sits a single nucleotide away, making a read error possible. The CDR3 end shows no conserved phenylalanine or tryptophan, and so a read error is likely. This chain links TRBV6-1 with TRBJ2-2; D is uncertain. The CDR3 is 12 residues long. Trimming removed 8 bases at V and 7 bases at J, with 11 bases between. Looked up from germline, CDR1 is MNHNS and CDR2 is SASEGT. The CDR3: CASGFQGGELFL. The CDR3, as DNA: TGTGCCAGCGGGTTCCAAGGCGGGGAGCTGTTTCTT.

Notes on this clonotype: This may stem from a read error, because a much larger clone lies one nucleotide away. The chain uses TRBV28 and TRBJ1-5; 9 nucleotides match TRBD1. The CDR3 consists of 15 residues. Germline CDR1 reads MDHEN; CDR2 reads SYDVKM. This CDR3 is CASSFGDRDNLPQHF. For the CDR3, the DNA is TGTGCCAGCAGTTTCGGGGACAGGGACAATCTGCCCCAGCATTTT.

This clonotype showed up just a few times. A junction boundary mismatches the germline segment, possibly from a read error. Here the CDR3 DNA reads TGTGCCGGCAGCCCTCGGGGTACAGATACGCAGTATTTT. This sequence encodes CAGSPRGTDTQYF. The chain has TRBV6-6 and TRBJ2-3; perhaps TRBD2 as D (5 bases). Germline lookup yields CDR1 MNHNY and CDR2 SVGAGI (reference sequence). The CDR3 is 13 residues long.

A remark on this clonotype: A read error is likely, as this CDR3 ends without the conserved phenylalanine or tryptophan. The rearrangement uses TRBV4-1 and TRBJ2-1; 12 bases match TRBD2. CDR1 is MGHRA and CDR2 is YSYEKL in the germline V gene. This CDR3 is built from 17 residues. CDR3 bases: TGCGCCAGCAGCCACCCCGGACTAGCGGGATCCTACAACGAGCAGTTCTTA. Residues: CASSHPGLAGSYNEQFL.